This is a list of T cell receptor beta chains from one sample in a study of T cell clonotyping in hematopoietic cell transplantation. The protocol was immunoSEQ multiplex PCR, while the TCRdb copy is restricted to in-frame clones and leaves out a portion. The table shows more than 65,000 clones, with 94% occurring only once. Sample: peripheral blood mononuclear cells. The receptor source for this set is a man in his fifties or sixties in good health. Some clones in this sample may be carry-over from other donors' samples. Both conserved end residues are trimmed from each CDR3.

v_gene	j_gene	CDR3aa
TRBV27	TRBJ2-1	ASSLTQAYNEQF
TRBV28	TRBJ1-1	ASPRPDGIYTEAF
TRBV2	TRBJ2-7	ASRFEGYEQY
TRBV2	TRBJ2-3	ASSLRLAFSTDTQY
TRBV10-3	TRBJ2-7	AISGGGRGYYEQY
TRBV27	TRBJ2-5	ATTRTSGGRETQY
TRBV7-9	TRBJ1-1	ASSPGDGTREAF
TRBV9	TRBJ2-7	ASSVGGSRTEQY
TRBV7-9	TRBJ2-3	ASSLVPGTSGGVPDTQY
TRBV7-9	TRBJ2-7	ASSFQETGVYEQY
TRBV11-2	TRBJ1-6	ASSLNSPLH
TRBV28	TRBJ1-4	ASRFTGTGDEKLF
TRBV7-2	TRBJ2-2	ASSLRPSLLTGELF
TRBV7-8	TRBJ2-7	ASSLGQYEQY
TRBV14	TRBJ1-6	ASSQDWGGNSPLH
TRBV2	TRBJ1-2	ASTTGVKVNGYT
TRBV10-3	TRBJ2-7	ATRGDTYEQY
TRBV5-4	TRBJ2-5	ASSLMETQY
TRBV7-6	TRBJ1-6	ASSLALSAPGFSPLH
TRBV6-5	TRBJ2-7	ASSFSSGLYEQY
TRBV30	TRBJ1-2	AWDRGIYYGYT
TRBV15	TRBJ2-7	ATSRDMGAVYEQY
TRBV2	TRBJ2-7	ASRRAASGGTYEQY
TRBV4-3	TRBJ1-4	ASSENRGLAEKLF
TRBV9	TRBJ1-5	ASSVGPGDSFNQPQH
TRBV6-5	TRBJ2-7	ASSSLSGRSSYEQY
TRBV27	TRBJ2-7	ASSVLAGPPYEQY
TRBV6-4	TRBJ2-3	ASSGTSGGTDTQY
TRBV27	TRBJ2-3	ASRRQGAQDTQY
TRBV28	TRBJ2-3	ASSLRGGYTDTQY
TRBV13	TRBJ2-3	ASSLGGMGPTDTQY
TRBV28	TRBJ2-7	ASSPLAGGPQEQY
TRBV5-1	TRBJ2-3	ASSFDRPYTDTQY
TRBV29-1	TRBJ2-7	SAASNLGEQY
TRBV27	TRBJ1-5	ASSRTDSNQPQH
TRBV5-1	TRBJ1-1	ASSWTTGNTEAF
TRBV7-9	TRBJ1-2	ASSLGASSANYGYT
TRBV7-2	TRBJ1-1	ASRSGSGMGTEAF
TRBV5-1	TRBJ1-1	ASSSIFPGRPNTEAF
TRBV11-3	TRBJ2-3	ASSPGLAGSTDTQY
TRBV7-2	TRBJ2-7	ASSYRTPTYEQY
TRBV7-2	TRBJ1-2	ASSLIFGRGYT
TRBV5-1	TRBJ2-7	ASSPEGDWAYEQY
TRBV29-1	TRBJ2-1	SYGSPYNEQF
TRBV27	TRBJ1-5	ASSFAAGQPQH
TRBV9	TRBJ2-7	ASSVGGLAGGDEQY
TRBV5-1	TRBJ2-5	ARTGQGIQETQY
TRBV28	TRBJ1-5	ASSLRVLSNQPQH
TRBV5-4	TRBJ1-4	ASSLGQYNEKLF
TRBV2	TRBJ1-1	ASSEQGLNTEAF
TRBV6-5	TRBJ1-5	ASAPGVSQPQH
TRBV27	TRBJ1-5	ASSLAQH
TRBV19	TRBJ1-2	ASSIAARVNYGYT